This T cell receptor (beta chain) was recovered during a study of blood T cell repertoires in COVID-19. Study background: Specimens from acute and convalescent COVID-19 originated in the United States, Italy and Spain. T cells, B-cell-depleted T cells, or PBMCs provided the cDNA or gDNA that served as material.

The CDR3 loop spans 17 amino acids. Germline CDR1 reads SGHTA; CDR2 reads FQGTGA. Trimming took 5 bases from V and 5 from J; bases not matched to a gene: 14. Profiled with immunoSEQ multiplex PCR; TCRdb holds only in-frame clones, not every one. The sample holds 200,000 to 250,000 clones, approximately 86% seen once. This receptor was taken from a woman between 35 and 50 years old with acute COVID-19. The sequencing input was PBMCs or T cells enriched from blood (not recorded which). The chain employs TRBV7-3 and TRBJ2-1, with 8 bases aligning to TRBD1. CDR3 nucleotide sequence: TGTGCCAGCAGCCTCCCGGGGCGACAGGGGCACGACAATGAGCAGTTCTTC. Translation gives CASSLPGRQGHDNEQFF.